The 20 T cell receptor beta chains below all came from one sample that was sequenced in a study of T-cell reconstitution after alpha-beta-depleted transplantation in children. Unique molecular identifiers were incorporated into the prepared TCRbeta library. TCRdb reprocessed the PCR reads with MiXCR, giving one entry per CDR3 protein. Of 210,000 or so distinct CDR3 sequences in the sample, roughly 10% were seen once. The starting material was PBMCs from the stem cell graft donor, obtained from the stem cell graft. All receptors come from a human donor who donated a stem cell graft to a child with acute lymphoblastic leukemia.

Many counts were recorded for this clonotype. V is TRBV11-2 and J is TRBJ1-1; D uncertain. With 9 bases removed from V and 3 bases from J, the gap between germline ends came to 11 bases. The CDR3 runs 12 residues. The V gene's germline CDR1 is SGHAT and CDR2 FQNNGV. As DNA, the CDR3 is TGTGCCAGTTACGGCGGGGACACTGAAGCTTTCTTT. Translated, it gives CASYGGDTEAFF.

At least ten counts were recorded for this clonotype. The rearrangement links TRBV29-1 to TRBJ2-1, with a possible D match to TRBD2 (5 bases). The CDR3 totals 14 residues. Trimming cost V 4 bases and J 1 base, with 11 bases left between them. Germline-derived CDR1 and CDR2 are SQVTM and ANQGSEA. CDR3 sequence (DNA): TGCAGCGTTGTTACTAGTGGGTCCTACAATGAGCAGTTCTTC. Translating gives CSVVTSGSYNEQFF.

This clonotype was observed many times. CDR3 protein: CSLTLKVADTQYF. DNA of the CDR3: TGCAGCCTGACCCTTAAGGTAGCAGATACGCAGTATTTT. The rearrangement links TRBV20-1 to TRBJ2-3; no firm D call. The length of the CDR3 is 13 residues. Germline CDR1 DFQATT, CDR2 SNEGSKA (reference sequence).

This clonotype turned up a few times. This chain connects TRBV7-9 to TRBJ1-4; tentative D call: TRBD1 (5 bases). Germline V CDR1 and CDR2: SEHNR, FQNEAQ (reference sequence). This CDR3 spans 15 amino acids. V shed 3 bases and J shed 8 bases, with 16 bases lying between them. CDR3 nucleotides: TGTGCCAGCAGCTTCGGGGACCCCGAGGAGGAAAAACTGTTTTTT. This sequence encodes CASSFGDPEEEKLFF.

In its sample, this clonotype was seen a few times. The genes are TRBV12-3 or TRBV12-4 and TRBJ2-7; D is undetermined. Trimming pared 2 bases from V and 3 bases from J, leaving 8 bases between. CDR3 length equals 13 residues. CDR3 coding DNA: TGTGCCAGCAGTTTATTAAGTCTCTACGAGCAGTACTTC. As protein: CASSLLSLYEQYF.

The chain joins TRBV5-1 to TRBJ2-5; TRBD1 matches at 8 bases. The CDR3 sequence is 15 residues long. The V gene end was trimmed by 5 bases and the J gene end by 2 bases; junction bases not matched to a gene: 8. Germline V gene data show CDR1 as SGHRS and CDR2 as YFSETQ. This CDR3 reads CASRGGRGRQETQYF. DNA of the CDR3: TGCGCCAGCAGGGGAGGCAGGGGGCGTCAAGAGACCCAGTACTTC.

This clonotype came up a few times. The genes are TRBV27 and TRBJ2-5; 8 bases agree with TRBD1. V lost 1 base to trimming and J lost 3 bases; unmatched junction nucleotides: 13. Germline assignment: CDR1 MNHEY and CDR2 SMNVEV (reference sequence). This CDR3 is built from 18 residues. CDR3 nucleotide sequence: TGTGCCAGCAGTTTATTTGGTTGGACAGGGACCGCCGAAGAGACCCAGTACTTC. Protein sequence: CASSLFGWTGTAEETQYF.

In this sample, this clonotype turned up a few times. The CDR3, as DNA: TGTGCCAGCAGCCTAATAATGCGGGGGGGAGTGGATGAGCAGTTCTTC. Translated: CASSLIMRGGVDEQFF. The chain employs TRBV5-5 and TRBJ2-1; 9 nucleotides align to TRBD2. There are 16 residues in the CDR3. The J segment lost 8 bases and the V segment lost 4 bases, leaving 13 bases of the junction unmatched. Germline lookup yields CDR1 SGHKS and CDR2 YYEKEE (reference sequence).

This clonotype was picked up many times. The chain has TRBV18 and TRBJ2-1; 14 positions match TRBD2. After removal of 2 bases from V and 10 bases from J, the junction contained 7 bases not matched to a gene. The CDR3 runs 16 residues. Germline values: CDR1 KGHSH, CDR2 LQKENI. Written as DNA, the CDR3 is TGTGCCAGCTCACCAGAGACTAGCGGGGGGGCGAAAGAGCAGTTCTTC. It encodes CASSPETSGGAKEQFF. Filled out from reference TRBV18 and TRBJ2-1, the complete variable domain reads NAGVMQNPRHLVRRRGQEARLRCSPMKGHSHVYWYRQLPEEGLKFMVYLQKENIIDESGMPKERFSAEFPKEGPSILRIQQVVRGDSAAYFCASSPETSGGAKEQFFGPGTRLTVL.

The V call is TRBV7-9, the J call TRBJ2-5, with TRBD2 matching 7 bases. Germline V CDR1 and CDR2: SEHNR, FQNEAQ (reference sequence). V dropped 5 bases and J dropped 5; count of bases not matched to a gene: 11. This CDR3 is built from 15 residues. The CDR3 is CASSQSLAEGETQYF. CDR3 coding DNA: TGTGCCAGCAGCCAGTCTCTAGCGGAGGGGGAGACCCAGTACTTC. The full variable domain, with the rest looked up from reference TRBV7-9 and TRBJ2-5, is DTGVSQNPRHKITKRGQNVTFRCDPISEHNRLYWYRQTLGQGPEFLTYFQNEAQLEKSRLLSDRFSAERPKGSFSTLEIQRTEQGDSAMYLCASSQSLAEGETQYFGPGTRLLVL.

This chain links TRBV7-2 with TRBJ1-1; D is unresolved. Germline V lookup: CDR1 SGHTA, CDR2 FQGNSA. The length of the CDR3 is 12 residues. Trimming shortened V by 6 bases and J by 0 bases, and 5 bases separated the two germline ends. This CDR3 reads CASRRVNTEAFF. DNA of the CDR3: TGTGCCAGCAGGCGGGTGAACACTGAAGCTTTCTTT.

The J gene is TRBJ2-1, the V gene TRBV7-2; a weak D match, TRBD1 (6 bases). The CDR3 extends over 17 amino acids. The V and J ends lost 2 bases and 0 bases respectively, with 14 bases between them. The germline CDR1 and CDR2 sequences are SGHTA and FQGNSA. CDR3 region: CASSLLPVQGSYNEQFF. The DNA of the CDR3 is TGTGCCAGCAGCTTATTGCCCGTACAGGGCTCCTACAATGAGCAGTTCTTC.

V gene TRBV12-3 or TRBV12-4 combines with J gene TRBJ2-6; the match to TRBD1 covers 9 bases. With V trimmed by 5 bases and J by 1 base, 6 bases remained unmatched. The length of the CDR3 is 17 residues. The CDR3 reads CASSRRDRVSGANVLTF. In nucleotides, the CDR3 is TGTGCCAGCAGTCGCCGGGACAGGGTTTCTGGGGCCAACGTCCTGACTTTC.

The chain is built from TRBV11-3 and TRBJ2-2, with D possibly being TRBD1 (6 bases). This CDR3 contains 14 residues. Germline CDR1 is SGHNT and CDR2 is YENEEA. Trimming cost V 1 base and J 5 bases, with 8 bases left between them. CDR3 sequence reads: CASSLVRGTGELFF. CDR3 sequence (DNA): TGTGCCAGCAGCTTAGTGAGGGGGACCGGGGAGCTGTTTTTT.

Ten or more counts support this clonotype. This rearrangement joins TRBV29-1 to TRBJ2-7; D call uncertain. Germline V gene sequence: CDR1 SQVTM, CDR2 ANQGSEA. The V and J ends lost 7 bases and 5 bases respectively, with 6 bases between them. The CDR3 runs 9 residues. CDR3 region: CSDLDEQYF. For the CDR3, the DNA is TGCAGCGACCTTGACGAGCAGTACTTC.

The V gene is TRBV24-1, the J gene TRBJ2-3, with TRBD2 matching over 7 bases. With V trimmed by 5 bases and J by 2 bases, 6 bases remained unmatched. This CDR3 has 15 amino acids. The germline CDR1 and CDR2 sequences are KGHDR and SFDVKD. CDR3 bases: TGTGCCACCAGTGTTACTAGCGACCACACAGATACGCAGTATTTT. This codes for CATSVTSDHTDTQYF.

The CDR3 spells CASSPRTGPPLRNTIYF. CDR3 DNA sequence: TGTGCCAGCAGTCCCCGGACAGGGCCGCCTCTTAGAAACACCATATATTTT. The rearrangement joins TRBV6-1 to TRBJ1-3, with 8 bases matching TRBD1. J gave up 5 bases and V 5 bases, and 14 bases lay outside the gene matches. This CDR3 has 17 amino acids. Germline V lookup: CDR1 MNHNS, CDR2 SASEGT.

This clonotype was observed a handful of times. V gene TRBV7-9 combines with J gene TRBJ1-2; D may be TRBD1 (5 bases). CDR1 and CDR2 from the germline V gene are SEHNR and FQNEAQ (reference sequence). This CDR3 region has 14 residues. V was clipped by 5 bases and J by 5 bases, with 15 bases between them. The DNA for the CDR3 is TGTGCCAGCAGCAATGCAGGGAACGGTTATGGCTACACCTTC. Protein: CASSNAGNGYGYTF.

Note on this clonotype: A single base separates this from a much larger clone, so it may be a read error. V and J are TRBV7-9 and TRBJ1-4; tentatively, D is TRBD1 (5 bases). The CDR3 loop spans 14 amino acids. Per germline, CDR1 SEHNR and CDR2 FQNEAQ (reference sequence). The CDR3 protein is CASSSVGTNEKLLF. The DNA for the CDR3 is TGTGCCAGCAGCTCCGTGGGGACTAATGAAAAACTGTTATTT.

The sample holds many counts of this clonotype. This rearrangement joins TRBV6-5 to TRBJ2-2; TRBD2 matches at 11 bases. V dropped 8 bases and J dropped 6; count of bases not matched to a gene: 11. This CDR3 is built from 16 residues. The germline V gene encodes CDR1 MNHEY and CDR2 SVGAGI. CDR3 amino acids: CASGLAGGPFAGELFF. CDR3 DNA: TGTGCCAGCGGTTTAGCGGGGGGGCCATTCGCCGGGGAGCTGTTTTTT.